The present entry profiles one TCR beta chain with its context. TCRdb re-called the 5' RACE reads and catalogs CDR3 proteins one per entry, DNA excluded. The record lists about 460,000 distinct CDR3 sequences, of which the ten most abundant hold 1.4%. The data derive from a study of T cells expressing NK-cell markers. CDR3 length: 16 amino acids. This rearrangement joins TRBV12-3 or TRBV12-4 to TRBJ2-1; TCRdb's D gene call, TRBD1, goes unchecked for lack of DNA. The source of this sequence is a woman in her 50s in good health. Specimen: blood T cells: a sorted CD56 or NKG2C T cell subset, CD4+ or CD8+ T cells, or bulk PBMC T cells (not recorded which). The CDR3 here is CASSRAGTSSYNEQFF.